The 10 T cell receptor beta chains below come from one sample, sequenced in a study of OX40 agonist ivuxolimab in advanced cancers. Produced via immunoSEQ multiplex PCR; TCRdb's table is partial and in-frame only. This repertoire shows about 12,000 clones, roughly three quarters found once; its top ten account for 27%. This material consisted of CD4+ or CD8+ T cells sorted from blood, taken in a trial of the OX40 agonist ivuxolimab. The receptor set was obtained from an adult with an advanced solid tumor such as melanoma, head and neck, liver or kidney cancer.

The V call is TRBV7-9, the J call TRBJ2-5; a possible D gene is TRBD2 (6 bases). The CDR3 runs to 14 residues. CDR1 and CDR2 (germline): SEHNR, FQNEAQ (reference sequence). Trimming shortened V by 4 bases and J by 5 bases, and 14 bases separated the two germline ends. CDR3 region: CASSYGGPQETQYF. CDR3 nucleotides: TGTGCCAGCAGCTACGGGGGACCTCAGGAGACCCAGTACTTC.

The genes are TRBV19 and TRBJ1-5, with 7 positions matching TRBD1. After removal of 4 bases from V and 0 bases from J, the junction contained 3 bases not matched to a gene. CDR1 and CDR2 (germline): LNHDA, SQIVND (reference sequence). The CDR3 contains 15 residues. The chain's CDR3 is CASSKTGDSNQPQHF. CDR3 DNA sequence: TGTGCCAGTAGTAAAACAGGGGATAGCAATCAGCCCCAGCATTTT.

This chain uses TRBV21-1 with TRBJ2-7; the table's D call TRBD2 went unverified against the DNA. TRBV21-1 constitutes a pseudogene. The length of the CDR3 is 13 residues. CDR3 coding DNA: TGTGCCACCGAGCGGATTAGGACCCACGAGCAGTACTTC. Its translation is CATERIRTHEQYF.

The CDR3 nucleotides are TGCGCCAGCAGCGGACCACGGGACAGTATACCGATTAATTTAGAGACCCAGTACTTC. Translated: CASSGPRDSIPINLETQYF. The V call is TRBV5-1, the J call TRBJ2-5, with 7 bases matching TRBD1. The CDR3 spans 19 residues. The germline CDR1 and CDR2 sequences are SGHRS and YFSETQ. V lost 4 bases and J lost 4; bases outside the gene matches: 22.

The V and J genes are TRBV27 and TRBJ1-4, with D unclear. Germline V gene sequence: CDR1 MNHEY, CDR2 SMNVEV (reference sequence). CDR3 size: 14 residues. Trimming took 2 bases from V and 8 from J, leaving 12 bases between them. CDR3 sequence (DNA): TGTGCCAGCAGTTTAAAGGTATATGGAGAAAAACTGTTTTTT. Encoded protein: CASSLKVYGEKLFF.

V gene TRBV15 combines with J gene TRBJ1-5; D perhaps matches TRBD1 (6 bases). Germline lookup yields CDR1 LNHNV and CDR2 YYDKDF (reference sequence). There are 15 residues in the CDR3. V dropped 0 bases and J dropped 7 bases, with 13 bases sitting between them. CDR3 coding DNA: TGTGCCACCAGCAGAGATCGGGGGCGCATCCAGCCCCAGCATTTT. Translation: CATSRDRGRIQPQHF.

The CDR3 bases are TGTGCCAGCAGTTTGGGGACAGCGCCCGCTAACTATGGCTACACCTTC. Protein sequence: CASSLGTAPANYGYTF. The chain has TRBV27 and TRBJ1-2; the match to TRBD1 covers 7 bases. CDR3 length: 16 residues. Germline V gives CDR1 MNHEY, CDR2 SMNVEV (reference sequence). V shed 3 bases and J 0 bases; nucleotides not matched to a gene: 7.

This sequence joins TRBV27 and TRBJ2-7; D not certain. Germline V gene sequence: CDR1 MNHEY, CDR2 SMNVEV (reference sequence). This CDR3 contains 14 residues. Trimming took off 6 bases at V and 3 bases at J, with 15 bases between the two ends. This CDR3 is CASRPRQVHYEQYF. The CDR3 DNA reads TGTGCCAGCAGACCCCGGCAAGTCCACTACGAGCAGTACTTC.

The chain carries TRBV4-1 and TRBJ1-2, with D hard to call. Trimming took 0 bases from V and 2 from J, leaving 10 bases between them. CDR1 is MGHRA, CDR2 YSYEKL, per germline. The CDR3 consists of 15 residues. CDR3 nucleotides: TGCGCCAGCAGCCAAGATCGGGCCGAGAACTATGGCTACACCTTC. This sequence encodes CASSQDRAENYGYTF.

This chain links TRBV21-1 with TRBJ1-5; TRBD1, as called in the table, went unchecked against the DNA. TRBV21-1 is a known pseudogene. The length of the CDR3 is 12 residues. The DNA for the CDR3 is TGTGCCAGCACCCGACAGGGTCAGCCCCAGCATTTT. Its translation: CASTRQGQPQHF.